The 13 T cell receptor beta chains given below trace back to one sample, sequenced in a study of blood T cell repertoires in COVID-19. Only in-frame clones appear in the TCRdb table, and some are missing; sequencing was by immunoSEQ multiplex PCR. The sample has over 150,000 clones, roughly nine tenths seen once. The material sequenced was peripheral blood. The receptor set was obtained from a man aged 30 to 45 with acute or convalescent COVID-19.

The rearrangement joins TRBV27 to TRBJ1-2; 10 bases line up with TRBD1. The CDR3 consists of 14 residues. The V and J ends lost 3 bases and 8 bases, in that order; junction bases with no gene match: 6. From germline, CDR1 is MNHEY and CDR2 SMNVEV (reference sequence). The CDR3 region is CASSLSDRGFGYTF. In nucleotides, the CDR3 is TGTGCCAGCAGTTTGTCGGACAGGGGGTTCGGCTACACCTTC.

The chain uses TRBV6-5 and TRBJ1-2; TRBD1 matches 8 bases. Trimming removed 6 bases from V and 1 base from J; junction bases left unmatched: 7. This CDR3 contains 15 residues. Germline V lookup: CDR1 MNHEY, CDR2 SVGAGI. CDR3 region: CASSAGGSLNYGYTF. The CDR3 DNA reads TGTGCCAGCAGCGCAGGGGGCTCCCTTAACTATGGCTACACCTTC.

This chain joins TRBV12-3 or TRBV12-4 and TRBJ2-7; a weak D match, TRBD1 (6 bases). This CDR3 region has 13 residues. V was trimmed by 4 bases and J by 4 bases, leaving 11 bases between them. For the CDR3, the DNA is TGTGCCAGCAGTTACAGGGAATCATACGAGCAGTACTTC. Amino acid sequence: CASSYRESYEQYF.

The rearrangement links TRBV9 to TRBJ2-1; TRBD1 matches at 7 bases. J was trimmed by 12 bases and V by 4 bases; bases with no gene match: 13. The CDR3 loop spans 14 amino acids. From germline, CDR1 is SGDLS and CDR2 YYNGEE. DNA of the CDR3: TGTGCCAGCAGCCTAGGGCCGGGACAGCCGCGGCAGTTCTTC. Amino acid sequence: CASSLGPGQPRQFF.

The gene calls are TRBV18 and TRBJ1-1; the match to TRBD1 covers 7 bases. This CDR3 contains 15 residues. Germline CDR1 and CDR2: KGHSH and LQKENI. J gave up 0 bases and V 3 bases, and 4 bases lay outside the gene matches. CDR3 loop: CASSPSRGLNTEAFF. The CDR3 DNA sequence: TGTGCCAGCTCACCCTCCAGGGGGTTGAACACTGAAGCTTTCTTT.

The chain joins TRBV6-2 or TRBV6-3 to TRBJ1-2, with TRBD1 identical over 7 bases. The V gene end was trimmed by 7 bases and the J gene end by 6 bases; junction bases not matched to a gene: 20. The CDR3 extends over 17 amino acids. CDR1 MNHEY and CDR2 SVGEGT come from the germline V gene. In DNA form, the CDR3 reads TGTGCCAGCACCCCCACCCCCACGACAGGGTCGTTCAATGGCTACACCTTC. Protein product: CASTPTPTTGSFNGYTF.

The gene calls are TRBV20-1 and TRBJ1-2; the D is unclear. V gave up 5 bases and J gave up 5 bases, with 9 bases separating them. This CDR3 is 11 amino acids long. CDR1 is DFQATT and CDR2 is SNEGSKA in the germline V gene (reference sequence). The CDR3 DNA is TGCAGTGCTCATTCGGGGTATGGCTACACCTTC. Its protein product is CSAHSGYGYTF.

The chain links TRBV2 to TRBJ2-7, with TRBD2 matching 7 bases. Unmatched junction bases numbered 9, after V lost 6 bases and J lost 1 base. This CDR3 spans 15 amino acids. In germline, CDR1 is SNHLY, CDR2 FYNNEI. In DNA form, the CDR3 reads TGTGCCAGCAGACCCGGACTAGGGGCATCCTACGAGCAGTACTTC. The encoded protein is CASRPGLGASYEQYF.

V and J are TRBV6-5 and TRBJ1-1, with TRBD1 as a possible D gene (6 bases). With 4 bases removed from V and 8 bases from J, the gap between germline ends came to 14 bases. Looked up from germline, CDR1 is MNHEY and CDR2 is SVGAGI. CDR3 size: 13 residues. In nucleotides, the CDR3 is TGTGCCAGCAGTTGGACAGTCGGCCGGGAAGCTTTCTTT. Its translation: CASSWTVGREAFF.

V and J are TRBV3-1 (or the pseudogene TRBV3-2) and TRBJ1-1; D not certain. The ends were cut back, 1 base at V and 1 base at J, with 10 bases in the middle. Per germline, CDR1 LGHDT and CDR2 YNNKEL (reference sequence). The CDR3 is made up of 15 amino acids. This CDR3 reads CASSQGPRTNTEAFF. The DNA of the CDR3 is TGTGCCAGCAGCCAAGGACCTAGAACGAACACTGAAGCTTTCTTT.

The rearrangement joins TRBV27 to TRBJ2-5, with 12 nucleotides matching TRBD2. Losses at the gene ends were 9 bases for V and 0 bases for J; bases not matched to a gene: 5. Germline values: CDR1 MNHEY, CDR2 SMNVEV (reference sequence). The CDR3 runs to 15 residues. CDR3: CASRLAGANQETQYF. CDR3 bases: TGTGCCAGTAGACTAGCGGGGGCGAACCAAGAGACCCAGTACTTC.

About this clone itself: Germline and junction disagree at one end, which may indicate a read error. The V call is TRBV14, the J call TRBJ2-2, with 9 bases that match TRBD2. Germline lookup yields CDR1 SGHDN and CDR2 FVKESK. This CDR3 is built from 13 residues. CDR3 amino acids: CTEGGRATGELFF. CDR3 sequence (DNA): TGCACCGAGGGCGGGAGGGCCACCGGGGAGCTGTTTTTT.

A few counts support this clone. V usage is TRBV28 and J usage is TRBJ1-2; 10 bases line up with TRBD1. Germline V gives CDR1 MDHEN, CDR2 SYDVKM. CDR3 length: 14 residues. The J segment lost 7 bases and the V segment lost 8 bases, leaving 10 bases of the junction unmatched. CDR3 bases: TGTGCCAGCGGTAATATGGGACAGGGGATTGGCTACACCTTC. Residues: CASGNMGQGIGYTF.